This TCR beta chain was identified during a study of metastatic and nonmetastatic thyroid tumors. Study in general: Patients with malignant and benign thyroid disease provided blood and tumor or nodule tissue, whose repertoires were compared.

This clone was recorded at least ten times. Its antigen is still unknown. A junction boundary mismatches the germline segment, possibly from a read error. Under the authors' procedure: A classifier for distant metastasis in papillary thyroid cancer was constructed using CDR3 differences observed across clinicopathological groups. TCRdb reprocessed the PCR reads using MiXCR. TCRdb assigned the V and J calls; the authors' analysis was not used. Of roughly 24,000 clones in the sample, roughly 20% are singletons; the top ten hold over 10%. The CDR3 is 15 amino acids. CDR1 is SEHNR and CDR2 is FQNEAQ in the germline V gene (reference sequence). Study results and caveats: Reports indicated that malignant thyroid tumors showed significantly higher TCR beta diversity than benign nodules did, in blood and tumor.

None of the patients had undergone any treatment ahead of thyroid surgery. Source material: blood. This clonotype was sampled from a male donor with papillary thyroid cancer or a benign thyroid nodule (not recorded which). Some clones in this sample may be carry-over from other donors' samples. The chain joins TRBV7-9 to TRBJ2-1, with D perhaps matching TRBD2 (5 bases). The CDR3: CASSLIQDSYNEQSF. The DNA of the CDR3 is TGTGCCAGCAGCTTAATCCAGGACTCCTACAATGAGCAGTCCTTC.